Listed below are T cell receptor beta chains from one sample, sequenced in a study of blood T cell repertoires in COVID-19. Some clones are missing from TCRdb's copy, which holds only in-frame ones; the method was immunoSEQ multiplex PCR. The table includes a few hundred thousand clones, 80% to 90% detected once. The sample consisted of peripheral blood. Receptors originate from a woman in her twenties or thirties with COVID-19, enrolled during active disease. CDR3s include the opening cysteine and the closing phenylalanine or tryptophan. D genes are given only for firm matches. A row's size may be missing; if present it is once, few, many or a size class.

d_gene: -; abundance: -; j_gene: TRBJ2-5; v_gene: TRBV6-1; CDR3aa: CASSEQMAGSQETQYF; CDR3nt: TGTGCCAGCAGTGAACAAATGGCGGGATCCCAAGAGACCCAGTACTTC
d_gene: -; abundance: -; j_gene: TRBJ1-1; v_gene: TRBV7-9; CDR3aa: CASSLGIGGGGTEAFF; CDR3nt: TGTGCCAGCAGCTTAGGTATCGGCGGAGGTGGAACTGAAGCTTTCTTT
d_gene: TRBD1; abundance: -; j_gene: TRBJ1-6; v_gene: TRBV30; CDR3aa: CAWSQGALGNSPLHF; CDR3nt: TGTGCCTGGAGTCAGGGGGCACTGGGTAATTCACCCCTCCACTTT
d_gene: TRBD1; abundance: -; j_gene: TRBJ2-7; v_gene: TRBV28; CDR3aa: CASFTGQPYEQYF; CDR3nt: TGTGCCAGTTTTACGGGACAGCCTTACGAGCAGTACTTC
d_gene: -; abundance: -; j_gene: TRBJ2-7; v_gene: TRBV4-1; CDR3aa: CASSPPGEGGYEQYF; CDR3nt: TGCGCCAGCAGCCCCCCCGGGGAGGGGGGATACGAGCAGTACTTC
d_gene: -; abundance: -; j_gene: TRBJ1-2; v_gene: TRBV7-2; CDR3aa: CASSLPLSPYGYTF; CDR3nt: TGTGCCAGCTCCCTCCCTCTTTCCCCCTATGGCTACACCTTC
d_gene: -; abundance: -; j_gene: TRBJ2-1; v_gene: TRBV6-5; CDR3aa: CASSPTGGINEQFF; CDR3nt: TGTGCCAGCAGTCCGACTGGGGGGATCAATGAGCAGTTCTTC
d_gene: TRBD2; abundance: few; j_gene: TRBJ2-1; v_gene: TRBV28; CDR3aa: CASSLGGSAGGANEQFF; CDR3nt: TGTGCCAGCAGTCTTGGGGGATCAGCGGGAGGGGCCAATGAGCAGTTCTTC
d_gene: -; abundance: -; j_gene: TRBJ1-5; v_gene: TRBV28; CDR3aa: CASGLGQYSNQPQHF; CDR3nt: TGTGCCAGCGGCCTAGGACAGTATAGCAATCAGCCCCAGCATTTT
d_gene: TRBD1; abundance: -; j_gene: TRBJ1-2; v_gene: TRBV19; CDR3aa: CASSLDRGDYGYTF; CDR3nt: TGTGCCAGTAGTCTTGACAGGGGGGACTATGGCTACACCTTC
d_gene: -; abundance: -; j_gene: TRBJ2-4; v_gene: TRBV2; CDR3aa: CASKTDKNIQYF; CDR3nt: TGTGCCAGCAAGACAGACAAAAACATTCAGTACTTC
d_gene: -; abundance: -; j_gene: TRBJ1-3; v_gene: TRBV7-8; CDR3aa: CASSHTMRGAAGNTIYF; CDR3nt: TGTGCCAGCAGCCACACTATGCGGGGGGCGGCTGGAAACACCATATATTTT
d_gene: -; abundance: -; j_gene: TRBJ1-4; v_gene: TRBV19; CDR3aa: CASSIGQNEKLFF; CDR3nt: TGTGCCAGTAGTATAGGACAGAATGAAAAACTGTTTTTT
d_gene: -; abundance: -; j_gene: TRBJ2-7; v_gene: TRBV7-8; CDR3aa: CASSARLENYEQYF; CDR3nt: TGTGCCAGCAGCGCAAGACTAGAGAACTACGAGCAGTACTTC
d_gene: -; abundance: -; j_gene: TRBJ2-1; v_gene: TRBV6-5; CDR3aa: CASSRWGGQGNEQFF; CDR3nt: TGTGCCAGCAGTAGATGGGGGGGGCAGGGGAATGAGCAGTTCTTC
d_gene: -; abundance: few; j_gene: TRBJ2-7; v_gene: TRBV21-1; CDR3aa: CASSKETQGYEQYF; CDR3nt: TGTGCCAGCAGCAAAGAGACACAGGGCTACGAGCAGTACTTC
d_gene: TRBD2; abundance: -; j_gene: TRBJ2-1; v_gene: TRBV19; CDR3aa: CASRPGLAGYNEQFF; CDR3nt: TGTGCCAGTAGACCCGGACTAGCGGGATACAATGAGCAGTTCTTC
d_gene: TRBD2; abundance: once; j_gene: TRBJ2-5; v_gene: TRBV5-4; CDR3aa: CASSSLLAARETQYF; CDR3nt: TGTGCCAGCAGCTCCCTCCTAGCGGCTAGGGAGACCCAGTACTTC
d_gene: -; abundance: -; j_gene: TRBJ2-2; v_gene: TRBV5-6; CDR3aa: CASSFLANTGELFF; CDR3nt: TGTGCCAGCAGCTTTCTAGCGAACACCGGGGAGCTGTTTTTT
d_gene: TRBD1; abundance: -; j_gene: TRBJ1-5; v_gene: TRBV2; CDR3aa: CASSVDRGLGQPQHF; CDR3nt: TGTGCCAGCAGTGTGGACAGGGGTCTGGGGCAGCCCCAGCATTTT
d_gene: -; abundance: -; j_gene: TRBJ1-4; v_gene: TRBV28; CDR3aa: CASSFLQSEKLFF; CDR3nt: TGTGCCAGCAGTTTCCTACAGAGCGAAAAACTGTTTTTT
d_gene: -; abundance: -; j_gene: TRBJ2-1; v_gene: TRBV2; CDR3aa: CASSTPGTRYNEQFF; CDR3nt: TGTGCCAGCAGTACTCCGGGGACTCGCTACAATGAGCAGTTCTTC
d_gene: -; abundance: -; j_gene: TRBJ2-7; v_gene: TRBV7-3; CDR3aa: CASSLFSGADYEQYF; CDR3nt: TGTGCCAGCAGCTTATTTTCGGGAGCTGACTACGAGCAGTACTTC
d_gene: TRBD1; abundance: -; j_gene: TRBJ2-2; v_gene: TRBV24-1; CDR3aa: CATRSGQATTGELFF; CDR3nt: TGTGCCACCCGCTCGGGACAGGCCACCACCGGGGAGCTGTTTTTT
d_gene: TRBD1; abundance: -; j_gene: TRBJ2-7; v_gene: TRBV11-2; CDR3aa: CASSLGQGWYEQYF; CDR3nt: TGTGCCAGCAGCTTAGGACAGGGCTGGTACGAGCAGTACTTC
d_gene: TRBD1; abundance: -; j_gene: TRBJ1-1; v_gene: TRBV4-2; CDR3aa: CASSPLGQGAVGTEAFF; CDR3nt: TGTGCCAGCAGCCCCTTGGGGCAGGGGGCCGTCGGCACTGAAGCTTTCTTT
d_gene: -; abundance: -; j_gene: TRBJ2-1; v_gene: TRBV3-1/TRBV3-2; CDR3aa: CASSPLSGSGSYNEQFF; CDR3nt: TGTGCCAGCAGCCCCCTTAGCGGTTCTGGCTCCTACAATGAGCAGTTCTTC
d_gene: -; abundance: -; j_gene: TRBJ1-1; v_gene: TRBV27; CDR3aa: CASSFLSSTEAFF; CDR3nt: TGTGCCAGCAGTTTCCTCAGTTCCACTGAAGCTTTCTTT
d_gene: TRBD2; abundance: once; j_gene: TRBJ2-2; v_gene: TRBV7-2; CDR3aa: CASSLNGGSVLTGELFF; CDR3nt: TGTGCCAGCAGCTTAAATGGCGGGAGTGTCCTCACCGGGGAGCTGTTTTTT
d_gene: TRBD2; abundance: -; j_gene: TRBJ2-1; v_gene: TRBV4-1; CDR3aa: CASSQGPSGSRDEQFF; CDR3nt: TGCGCCAGCAGCCAAGGTCCTAGCGGGAGTCGGGATGAGCAGTTCTTC
d_gene: TRBD1; abundance: few; j_gene: TRBJ1-5; v_gene: TRBV5-1; CDR3aa: CASSHTGESNQPQHF; CDR3nt: TGCGCCAGCAGCCACACAGGGGAAAGCAATCAGCCCCAGCATTTT
d_gene: -; abundance: -; j_gene: TRBJ2-1; v_gene: TRBV28; CDR3aa: CASSVSLSYNEQFF; CDR3nt: TGTGCCAGCAGCGTCAGTCTCTCCTACAATGAGCAGTTCTTC
d_gene: -; abundance: -; j_gene: TRBJ1-3; v_gene: TRBV3-1/TRBV3-2; CDR3aa: CASSPRSSGNTIYF; CDR3nt: TGTGCCAGCAGCCCTAGGAGCTCTGGAAACACCATATATTTT
d_gene: -; abundance: -; j_gene: TRBJ2-2; v_gene: TRBV7-9; CDR3aa: CASSLAQVNTGELFF; CDR3nt: TGTGCCAGCAGCTTAGCGCAGGTGAACACCGGGGAGCTGTTTTTT
d_gene: -; abundance: -; j_gene: TRBJ2-7; v_gene: TRBV11-2; CDR3aa: CASSLAVSYEQYF; CDR3nt: TGTGCCAGCAGCTTAGCGGTCTCCTACGAGCAGTACTTC
d_gene: TRBD2; abundance: few; j_gene: TRBJ2-1; v_gene: TRBV27; CDR3aa: CASSLGLAGTHEQFF; CDR3nt: TGTGCCAGCAGTTTAGGGCTAGCGGGAACCCATGAGCAGTTCTTC
d_gene: TRBD1; abundance: -; j_gene: TRBJ2-7; v_gene: TRBV10-3; CDR3aa: CAISRDSYEQYF; CDR3nt: TGTGCCATCAGCCGGGACAGCTACGAGCAGTACTTC
d_gene: -; abundance: -; j_gene: TRBJ1-1; v_gene: TRBV6-6; CDR3aa: CASNPTARNTEAFF; CDR3nt: TGTGCCAGCAACCCGACAGCGCGGAACACTGAAGCTTTCTTT
d_gene: -; abundance: -; j_gene: TRBJ1-6; v_gene: TRBV5-4; CDR3aa: CASSLAGGRINSPLHF; CDR3nt: TGTGCCAGCAGCTTGGCCGGAGGACGGATTAATTCACCCCTCCACTTT
d_gene: TRBD2; abundance: once; j_gene: TRBJ2-3; v_gene: TRBV3-1/TRBV3-2; CDR3aa: CASSPSGTSTDTQYF; CDR3nt: TGTGCCAGCAGCCCCAGCGGGACCAGCACAGATACGCAGTATTTT
d_gene: TRBD1; abundance: -; j_gene: TRBJ2-7; v_gene: TRBV7-2; CDR3aa: CASSLSLTGGSYEQYF; CDR3nt: TGTGCCAGCAGCTTATCCTTGACAGGGGGATCCTACGAGCAGTACTTC
d_gene: -; abundance: -; j_gene: TRBJ2-7; v_gene: TRBV30; CDR3aa: CAWSVGGINDEQYF; CDR3nt: TGTGCCTGGAGTGTAGGAGGCATAAACGACGAGCAGTACTTC
d_gene: TRBD2; abundance: -; j_gene: TRBJ2-7; v_gene: TRBV4-1; CDR3aa: CASSQETSGSFYEQYF; CDR3nt: TGCGCCAGCAGCCAAGAGACTAGCGGCAGTTTCTACGAGCAGTACTTC
d_gene: -; abundance: once; j_gene: TRBJ1-2; v_gene: TRBV24-1; CDR3aa: CATSSGALNWDGYTF; CDR3nt: TGTGCCACCAGTTCTGGGGCCCTCAACTGGGATGGCTACACCTTC
d_gene: -; abundance: -; j_gene: TRBJ2-3; v_gene: TRBV6-5; CDR3aa: CASSSLSTDTQYF; CDR3nt: TGTGCCAGCAGTTCCCTGAGCACAGATACGCAGTATTTT
d_gene: TRBD1; abundance: -; j_gene: TRBJ1-5; v_gene: TRBV28; CDR3aa: CASSLGQGASNQPQHF; CDR3nt: TGTGCCAGCAGTCTGGGACAGGGGGCGAGCAATCAGCCCCAGCATTTT
d_gene: -; abundance: -; j_gene: TRBJ2-3; v_gene: TRBV7-9; CDR3aa: CASSAHSGSSTDTQYF; CDR3nt: TGTGCCAGCAGCGCCCATAGCGGATCTAGCACAGATACGCAGTATTTT
d_gene: TRBD1; abundance: -; j_gene: TRBJ1-2; v_gene: TRBV7-2; CDR3aa: CASSYSGTGGDGYTF; CDR3nt: TGTGCCAGCAGCTACTCCGGGACAGGGGGCGACGGCTACACCTTC
d_gene: TRBD2; abundance: -; j_gene: TRBJ2-5; v_gene: TRBV3-1/TRBV3-2; CDR3aa: CASSQPRLAAGETQYF; CDR3nt: TGTGCCAGCAGCCAACCCCGACTAGCGGCCGGGGAGACCCAGTACTTC
d_gene: TRBD1; abundance: -; j_gene: TRBJ2-3; v_gene: TRBV5-1; CDR3aa: CASSGWTGGTDTQYF; CDR3nt: TGCGCCAGCAGCGGCTGGACAGGGGGCACAGATACGCAGTATTTT
d_gene: -; abundance: -; j_gene: TRBJ2-1; v_gene: TRBV27; CDR3aa: CASSPNPANYNEQFF; CDR3nt: TGTGCCAGCAGTCCCAATCCAGCGAACTACAATGAGCAGTTCTTC
d_gene: TRBD2; abundance: -; j_gene: TRBJ2-7; v_gene: TRBV6-2/TRBV6-3; CDR3aa: CASSWGGSEFYEQYF; CDR3nt: TGTGCCAGCAGTTGGGGAGGGAGCGAGTTTTACGAGCAGTACTTC